This entry lists 32 T cell receptor beta chains sequenced from one sample in a study of shared clonotypes between healthy human individuals. Profiled with immunoSEQ multiplex PCR; TCRdb holds only in-frame clones, not every one. The sample contains about 730,000 clones, roughly two thirds of which appear only once. The sequenced material came from memory CD4+ T cells sorted from blood. Subset defined: CD45RA-negative fraction. The receptors come from a woman aged 25 to 45 in good health.

The chain combines TRBV6-5 with TRBJ1-2; D is perhaps TRBD1 (6 bases). V was clipped by 6 bases and J by 4 bases, with 15 bases between them. Germline CDR1 is MNHEY and CDR2 is SVGAGI. The CDR3 has 14 amino acids. The CDR3 DNA is TGTGCCAGCAGGCGAACTGGACAGCTCTATGGCTACACCTTC. Its translation: CASRRTGQLYGYTF.

This clone came up a few times. The chain has TRBV18 and TRBJ1-5; tentative D call: TRBD1 (6 bases). Germline V gene data show CDR1 as KGHSH and CDR2 as LQKENI. V lost 6 bases to trimming and J lost 5 bases, with 11 bases between them. CDR3 length: 13 residues. The CDR3 is CASSRQDDQPQHF. The CDR3, as DNA: TGTGCCAGCTCCCGACAGGACGATCAGCCCCAGCATTTT.

This clone showed up just once. This chain's CDR3 is CASSFRFGGASAQETQYF. The CDR3 DNA follows: TGTGCCAGCAGCTTCAGGTTCGGTGGGGCTAGCGCCCAAGAGACCCAGTACTTC. The rearrangement uses TRBV5-8 and TRBJ2-5; possibly TRBD2 for D (6 bases). The CDR3 runs 18 residues. V was pared by 2 bases and J by 1 base, with 21 bases between. Looked up from germline, CDR1 is SGHTS and CDR2 is YDEGEE.

This clone turned up a few times. This chain joins TRBV28 and TRBJ2-3, with TRBD2 as a possible D gene (6 bases). This CDR3 spans 14 amino acids. Germline V gene data show CDR1 as MDHEN and CDR2 as SYDVKM. V lost 6 bases and J lost 6, with 16 bases in between. CDR3 bases: TGTGCCAGCAGGACTAGTGCCGGGGTGGATACGCAGTATTTT. It yields the protein CASRTSAGVDTQYF. Full variable domain (rest looked up from reference TRBV28 and TRBJ2-3): DVKVTQSSRYLVKRTGEKVFLECVQDMDHENMFWYRQDPGLGLRLIYFSYDVKMKEKGDIPEGYSVSREKKERFSLILESASTNQTSMYLCASRTSAGVDTQYFGPGTRLTVL.

This clone has just a few counts. This CDR3 reads CASRSYGYTF. In nucleotides, the CDR3 is TGTGCCAGCAGGTCCTATGGCTACACCTTC. The chain links TRBV28 to TRBJ1-2; D is undetermined. The CDR3 loop spans 10 amino acids. The ends were cut back, 6 bases at V and 4 bases at J, with 3 bases in the middle. Germline V CDR1 and CDR2: MDHEN, SYDVKM.

This clone came up many times. This chain links TRBV10-3 with TRBJ2-1; 12 bases are a match to TRBD1. The V gene end was trimmed by 4 bases and the J gene end by 7 bases; junction bases not matched to a gene: 8. The CDR3 covers 16 residues. CDR1 is ENHRY, CDR2 SYGVKD, per germline. The CDR3 region is CAISGPGQGAINEQFF. The CDR3 DNA reads as TGTGCCATCAGTGGTCCGGGACAGGGGGCTATTAATGAGCAGTTCTTC.

This chain links TRBV18 with TRBJ2-1; no firm D call. CDR3 length: 13 amino acids. Deletions cut 1 base from V and 5 bases from J, with 6 bases between. Germline CDR1 reads KGHSH; CDR2 reads LQKENI. The CDR3 nucleotides read TGTGCCAGCTCACCACAGGACCACAATGAGCAGTTCTTC. This gives the protein CASSPQDHNEQFF.

The chain links TRBV5-1 to TRBJ2-5; possibly TRBD1 for D (7 bases). With 1 base removed from V and 5 bases from J, the gap between germline ends came to 15 bases. CDR1 is SGHRS and CDR2 is YFSETQ in the germline V gene. The CDR3 runs to 15 residues. The CDR3 loop is CASSLLPGGTETQYF. As DNA, the CDR3 is TGCGCCAGCAGCTTGCTCCCAGGGGGGACGGAGACCCAGTACTTC. Full variable domain (remainder filled in from reference TRBV5-1 and TRBJ2-5): KAGVTQTPRYLIKTRGQQVTLSCSPISGHRSVSWYQQTPGQGLQFLFEYFSETQRNKGNFPGRFSGRQFSNSRSEMNVSTLELGDSALYLCASSLLPGGTETQYFGPGTRLLVL.

This clone was counted ten times or more. V and J are TRBV19 and TRBJ2-5, with 14 bases matching TRBD2. CDR1 is LNHDA and CDR2 is SQIVND in the germline V gene (reference sequence). Trimming removed 3 bases from V and 11 bases from J; junction bases left unmatched: 8. This CDR3 is built from 15 residues. This CDR3 is CASSIRGLAGAEQYF. The CDR3 region has the DNA TGTGCCAGTAGTATCAGGGGACTAGCGGGAGCTGAGCAGTACTTC.

This clone has more than one count but fewer than ten. The J gene is TRBJ2-7, the V gene TRBV6-5; D is unresolved. The CDR3 is 15 amino acids. CDR1 MNHEY and CDR2 SVGAGI come from the germline V gene. Trimming removed 2 bases at V and 0 bases at J, with 11 bases between. The CDR3 sequence: CASSYGPPTSYEQYF. CDR3 nucleotide sequence: TGTGCCAGCAGTTACGGCCCTCCGACCTCCTACGAGCAGTACTTC.

This clone was seen more than once but under ten times. The CDR3, as DNA: TGTGCCAGCTCACTCGTAGCGGGAGCGGGAGAGCAGTTCTTC. It is translated as CASSLVAGAGEQFF. The chain uses TRBV18 and TRBJ2-1; TRBD2 agrees at 9 bases. The CDR3 totals 14 residues. V lost 4 bases, J lost 10 bases, and 8 bases stayed unmatched. From germline, CDR1 is KGHSH and CDR2 LQKENI.

The gene calls are TRBV7-8 and TRBJ2-2; 8 bases line up with TRBD2. Germline values: CDR1 SGHVS, CDR2 FQNEAQ. The CDR3 is 18 amino acids. J gave up 4 bases and V 0 bases, and 10 bases lay outside the gene matches. The CDR3 bases are TGTGCCAGCAGCTTAGCTGCTCTCGCGGGAGGTAGCACCGGGGAGCTGTTTTTT. Its protein product is CASSLAALAGGSTGELFF.

The chain uses TRBV6-1 and TRBJ2-5; 10 nucleotides agree with TRBD2. J gave up 2 bases and V 6 bases, and 3 bases lay outside the gene matches. Germline values: CDR1 MNHNS, CDR2 SASEGT. The CDR3 length is 14 residues. In DNA form, the CDR3 reads TGTGCCAGCAGCTTTAGCGGGGGGCAAGAGACCCAGTACTTC. Its protein is CASSFSGGQETQYF.

There are a few counts of this clone. The rearrangement links TRBV7-9 to TRBJ2-7; D is unresolved. Germline CDR1 and CDR2: SEHNR and FQNEAQ (reference sequence). The CDR3 spans 12 residues. Trimming removed 6 bases from V and 3 bases from J, with 9 bases in between. CDR3 nucleotides: TGTGCCAGCAGTCCAGACATCTACGAGCAGTACTTC. It encodes CASSPDIYEQYF.

This chain joins TRBV7-9 and TRBJ2-5, with 7 bases lining up with TRBD2. The CDR3 is 16 amino acids. Germline CDR1 and CDR2: SEHNR and FQNEAQ (reference sequence). The V and J ends lost 1 base and 5 bases, in that order; junction bases with no gene match: 10. CDR3 bases: TGTGCCAGCAGCTTAGTTGCGGGAGATTTCAGCGAGACCCAGTACTTC. Encoded protein: CASSLVAGDFSETQYF.

This chain connects TRBV7-2 to TRBJ1-3; no clear D. Trimming removed 1 base from V and 3 bases from J, with 10 bases in between. CDR3 size: 15 residues. Germline V CDR1 and CDR2: SGHTA, FQGNSA. For the CDR3, the DNA is TGTGCCAGCAGCTTAGAGAGGTCGGGTGGAAACACCATATATTTT. Its translation: CASSLERSGGNTIYF.

The V gene is TRBV11-1, the J gene TRBJ2-5; 10 bases are shared with TRBD2. V lost 4 bases to trimming and J lost 4 bases; unmatched junction nucleotides: 18. This CDR3 comprises 19 residues. Germline assignment: CDR1 SGHAT and CDR2 FQDESV (reference sequence). In DNA form, the CDR3 reads TGTGCCAGCAGCTCTACGACTCGCTGGCTAGCGGGAGTATCAGAGACCCAGTACTTC. The encoded protein is CASSSTTRWLAGVSETQYF.

V and J are TRBV11-2 and TRBJ2-1; possibly TRBD2 for D (6 bases). Trimming left V 5 bases short and J 4 bases short, with 12 bases between. Per the germline V gene, CDR1 is SGHAT and CDR2 is FQNNGV. This CDR3 is built from 14 residues. The CDR3 here is CASSTGLAYNEQFF. The CDR3 DNA sequence: TGTGCCAGCAGCACGGGACTCGCATACAATGAGCAGTTCTTC.

CDR3 sequence: CASARGTDTQYF. In nucleotides, the CDR3 is TGTGCCAGCGCCAGGGGCACAGATACGCAGTATTTT. The chain couples TRBV2 to TRBJ2-3, with D tentatively TRBD1 (5 bases). The CDR3 has 12 residues. Trimming shortened V by 8 bases and J by 1 base, and 7 bases separated the two germline ends. Germline V gives CDR1 SNHLY, CDR2 FYNNEI. The full variable domain, in which reference TRBV2 and TRBJ2-3 provide the parts outside the CDR3, is EPEVTQTPSHQVTQMGQEVILRCVPISNHLYFYWYRQILGQKVEFLVSFYNNEISEKSEIFDDQFSVERPDGSNFTLKIRSTKLEDSAMYFCASARGTDTQYFGPGTRLTVL.

This clone was counted a single time. The chain has TRBV10-3 and TRBJ2-7; D gene ambiguous. The ends were cut back, 8 bases at V and 2 bases at J, with 7 bases in the middle. This CDR3 spans 11 amino acids. Germline V CDR1 and CDR2: ENHRY, SYGVKD. This CDR3 reads CAIGRTYEQYF. CDR3 DNA: TGTGCCATCGGGCGGACCTACGAGCAGTACTTC.

The table lists this clone with a count of one. Germline is not matched at one junction end, which may reflect a read error. This chain uses TRBV9 with TRBJ1-1; 11 nucleotides agree with TRBD1. This CDR3 region has 19 residues. Germline V lookup: CDR1 SGDLS, CDR2 YYNGEE. The CDR3 region is CASSVSQPRDRGKWTGAFF. CDR3 DNA sequence: TGTGCCAGCAGCGTATCTCAACCCCGGGACAGGGGGAAGTGGACTGGAGCTTTCTTT.

This clone was found many times. The chain carries TRBV7-2 and TRBJ2-7; the match to TRBD2 covers 10 bases. The V segment lost 2 bases and the J segment 4 bases; nucleotides outside the gene matches: 5. The CDR3 spans 15 residues. The V gene's germline CDR1 is SGHTA and CDR2 FQGNSA. For the CDR3, the DNA is TGTGCCAGCAGCTTAACTAGCGGGGAAATTTACGAGCAGTACTTC. Encoded protein: CASSLTSGEIYEQYF.

The V and J genes are TRBV27 and TRBJ2-7; unclear D gene. Trimming removed 2 bases at V and 0 bases at J, with 14 bases between. This CDR3 region has 16 residues. Germline CDR1 MNHEY, CDR2 SMNVEV (reference sequence). In DNA, the CDR3 is TGTGCCAGCAGTTTAAGGGCCGGCAGCAGCTCCTACGAGCAGTACTTC. This translates into CASSLRAGSSSYEQYF.

The chain uses TRBV19 and TRBJ2-1, with 10 bases aligning to TRBD2. The germline CDR1 and CDR2 sequences are LNHDA and SQIVND (reference sequence). The CDR3 extends over 15 amino acids. The V and J ends lost 8 bases and 9 bases, in that order; junction bases with no gene match: 13. The CDR3 reads CASLQREGEGFEQFF. The CDR3 coding sequence is TGTGCCAGTCTCCAGCGGGAGGGCGAAGGATTTGAGCAGTTCTTC.

A few counts support this clone. This rearrangement joins TRBV23-1 to TRBJ1-2; D unclear. TRBV23-1 is an ORF; its function is uncertain. This CDR3 is built from 11 residues. V shed 6 bases and J shed 8 bases, with 10 bases lying between them. CDR3 coding DNA: TGCGCCAGCAGACGGCGGGTCGGCTACACCTTC. The encoded protein is CASRRRVGYTF.

This rearrangement joins TRBV27 to TRBJ2-2; TRBD1 agrees at 8 bases. Germline assignment: CDR1 MNHEY and CDR2 SMNVEV (reference sequence). V gave up 7 bases and J gave up 4 bases; unmatched junction bases: 8. The CDR3 loop spans 15 amino acids. The CDR3 reads CASTADRVGTGELFF. CDR3 nucleotides: TGTGCCAGCACCGCGGACAGGGTAGGCACCGGGGAGCTGTTTTTT.

This chain links TRBV7-9 with TRBJ1-2; D remains unclear. CDR1 is SEHNR and CDR2 is FQNEAQ in the germline V gene (reference sequence). The V and J ends lost 5 bases and 0 bases respectively, with 19 bases between them. The CDR3 covers 17 residues. CDR3 sequence (DNA): TGTGCCAGCAGCCCTCGGAGCGGGCTCCACGCTAACTATGGCTACACCTTC. Amino acids: CASSPRSGLHANYGYTF.

This clone was detected once. This chain joins TRBV29-1 and TRBJ2-3; perhaps D is TRBD1 or TRBD2 (5 bases each). CDR1 is SQVTM and CDR2 is ANQGSEA in the germline V gene. Trimming left V 2 bases short and J 4 bases short, with 13 bases between. There are 14 residues in the CDR3. CDR3 in amino acids: CSVEKGPRADTQYF. As DNA, the CDR3 is TGCAGCGTTGAAAAGGGACCTAGGGCAGATACGCAGTATTTT.

The genes are TRBV19 and TRBJ2-4; no clear D gene. The CDR3 has 12 residues. Germline V gene data show CDR1 as LNHDA and CDR2 as SQIVND (reference sequence). The V and J ends lost 2 bases and 5 bases respectively, with 4 bases between them. CDR3 sequence reads: CASSIYQNIQYF. The CDR3 DNA follows: TGTGCCAGTAGTATATACCAAAACATTCAGTACTTC.

This clone was counted a single time. This chain links TRBV28 with TRBJ2-7, with 7 bases fitting TRBD1. Germline CDR1 is MDHEN and CDR2 is SYDVKM. The CDR3 runs to 13 residues. The ends lost 8 bases at V and 2 bases at J; junction bases unmatched: 6. CDR3 coding DNA: TGTGCCAGCGCAGACAGGGCGACCTACGAGCAGTACTTC. Translation gives CASADRATYEQYF. The variable domain in full, completed from reference TRBV28 and TRBJ2-7, reads DVKVTQSSRYLVKRTGEKVFLECVQDMDHENMFWYRQDPGLGLRLIYFSYDVKMKEKGDIPEGYSVSREKKERFSLILESASTNQTSMYLCASADRATYEQYFGPGTRLTVT.

The rearrangement uses TRBV10-3 and TRBJ1-1, with no clear D. V lost 2 bases to trimming and J lost 1 base, with 11 bases between them. The CDR3 has 15 amino acids. CDR1 and CDR2 from the germline V gene are ENHRY and SYGVKD. The CDR3 loop is CAISEGRRSNTEAFF. The CDR3 DNA sequence: TGTGCCATCAGTGAGGGACGGCGGTCGAACACTGAAGCTTTCTTT.

V usage is TRBV28 and J usage is TRBJ2-7; D gene uncertain. The germline V gene encodes CDR1 MDHEN and CDR2 SYDVKM. The CDR3 extends over 13 amino acids. V was shortened by 6 bases and J by 0 bases, with 9 bases between the two germline ends. The CDR3 sequence is CASRFPSSYEQYF. The CDR3 DNA sequence: TGTGCCAGCAGGTTCCCAAGCTCCTACGAGCAGTACTTC.